Presented here are 7 T cell receptor beta chains from one specimen sequenced in a study of CD8+ T cells in alopecia areata (dated by TCRdb to the late 2010s). According to the study, the label for this sample's time point signals: 24 weeks on oral tofacitinib. The treatment or condition label corresponds to: oral pan-JAK inhibitor, 5-10 mg twice daily. Library prep was done by the immunoSEQ multiplex PCR assay. RNA was extracted from all samples and reverse transcribed into cDNA, which served as template for TCR sequencing. TCRdb took over this immuneACCESS table, retaining in-frame rearrangements with V and J assigned. Such tables are incomplete; in checked studies, under half of the missing clones stem from an unresolved V gene, and the remainder is unexplained. The sample table shows 150,000 to 200,000 clones, and more than 45% are seen once. In total, the top ten clones hold 5.5% to 6% of the sample.

The starting material was CD4+ T cells sorted from blood, obtained at week 24, from a patient treated with tofacitinib. The receptors stem from a human donor with alopecia areata.

The V call is TRBV18, the J call TRBJ1-2; D may be TRBD1 (5 bases). Between the trimmed V and J ends, which lost 1 base and 10 bases, there was a span of 13 bases. Germline V gene data show CDR1 as KGHSH and CDR2 as LQKENI. This CDR3 contains 13 residues. CDR3 coding DNA: TGTGCCAGCTCACCACGGTCAGGGAATAACTACACCTTC. It specifies CASSPRSGNNYTF.

The chain joins TRBV2 to TRBJ2-6; D not certain. This CDR3 has 14 amino acids. Germline CDR1 SNHLY, CDR2 FYNNEI. V was trimmed by 5 bases and J by 0 bases, leaving 5 bases between them. The CDR3, as DNA: TGTGCCAGCAGTTCGGGCTCTGGGGCCAACGTCCTGACTTTC. Its protein is CASSSGSGANVLTF.

V and J are TRBV19 and TRBJ2-1, with a tentative D call TRBD2 (6 bases). CDR1 and CDR2 (germline): LNHDA, SQIVND (reference sequence). V was pared by 5 bases and J by 6 bases, with 20 bases between. The CDR3 is 16 amino acids. CDR3 residues: CASSGPPGVSANEQFF. The DNA for the CDR3 is TGTGCCAGTAGTGGACCCCCGGGAGTTTCAGCCAATGAGCAGTTCTTC.

This clone is a singleton in its sample. This chain connects TRBV5-1 to TRBJ2-7, with TRBD1 matching over 10 bases. The CDR3 loop spans 15 amino acids. The germline CDR1 and CDR2 sequences are SGHRS and YFSETQ. The J segment lost 3 bases and the V segment lost 5 bases, leaving 8 bases of the junction unmatched. CDR3 DNA: TGCGCCAGCAGGACTTCGGGACAGGGGTACTACGAGCAGTACTTC. Translating gives CASRTSGQGYYEQYF.

In this sample, this clone turned up once. V usage is TRBV2 and J usage is TRBJ1-6; D uncertain. Germline CDR1 SNHLY, CDR2 FYNNEI. Deletions cut 5 bases from V and 0 bases from J, with 17 bases between. This CDR3 has 18 residues. The CDR3 DNA follows: TGTGCCAGCAGTTTGGTGCTACCGTTAAGCTCCTATAATTCACCCCTCCACTTT. The encoded protein is CASSLVLPLSSYNSPLHF.

This clone was observed a single time. The chain recombines TRBV4-3 with TRBJ2-2; 8 nucleotides line up with TRBD1. Germline trimming cut 1 base from V and 0 bases from J; bases unmatched to any gene: 4. CDR3 length equals 17 residues. Germline values: CDR1 LGHNA, CDR2 YSLEER. CDR3 in DNA: TGCGCCAGCAGCCAAGGCAGGGGGCACGCGAACACCGGGGAGCTGTTTTTT. The encoded protein is CASSQGRGHANTGELFF.

The J gene is TRBJ2-1, the V gene TRBV14; tentative D call: TRBD2 (5 bases). The CDR3 is 16 amino acids. Trimming took 0 bases from V and 10 from J, leaving 19 bases between them. The germline CDR1 and CDR2 sequences are SGHDN and FVKESK. In nucleotides, the CDR3 is TGTGCCAGCAGCCAAGAAAGAGGGTCGGAGATTGGAGAGCAGTTCTTC. It is translated as CASSQERGSEIGEQFF.